This T cell receptor beta chain was observed in a study of blood T cells in healthy people across ages. Whenever a sample was processed, at least 6.5 million PBMCs were isolated. Worth noting for this clonotype: What it recognizes is unknown.

Study results and limitations: Whereas aged donors had fewer naive CD4+ cells, long-lived donors had more of them and higher diversity. Unsorted PBMC material precluded a definitive naive versus antigen-experienced comparison.

The CDR3 runs to 16 residues. Germline V gives CDR1 SGDLS, CDR2 YYNGEE. V lost 0 bases and J lost 3, with 14 bases in between. Combining a sample-barcoded 5' primer with a J-beta primer mix, a second PCR ran for roughly 6 to 11 cycles. TCRdb passed the 5' RACE reads through MiXCR, listing each CDR3 protein once. The repertoire consists of 1,100,000 or so distinct CDR3 sequences, with 40% to 45% occurring once and the leading ten covering 18%. The source of this sequence is a woman aged 55-70 years in good health. The sample consisted of blood. The rearrangement joins TRBV9 to TRBJ2-3; D could derive from TRBD1 or TRBD2 (6 bases each). CDR3 loop: CASSVALGGGTDTQYF. CDR3 DNA: TGTGCCAGCAGCGTAGCTCTTGGAGGGGGGACAGATACGCAGTATTTT.